The rows below give T cell receptor beta chains drawn from one sample of a study of T cells in Graves' hyperthyroidism and ophthalmopathy. One entry per CDR3 protein results from TCRdb running MiXCR on the multiplex PCR reads. The repertoire holds approximately 570,000 distinct CDR3 sequences, with 15% to 20% as singletons. The sequencing sample was made of blood. Every receptor here comes from a man in his forties with Graves' ophthalmopathy. Each CDR3 is given with its conserved first and last residue. A D gene is named only where the DNA matches it firmly. Clone size is not always given. Where it is, it says once, few, many or a class for expanded clones.

abundance	d_gene	v_gene	j_gene	CDR3aa	CDR3nt
NA	TRBD1	TRBV2	TRBJ1-3	CASSDPGTGTGNTIYF	TGTGCCAGCAGTGATCCTGGGACAGGGACCGGAAACACCATATATTTT
NA	NA	TRBV2	TRBJ1-5	CASSRAPASNQPQHF	TGTGCCAGCAGTCGGGCACCAGCGAGCAATCAGCCCCAGCATTTT
NA	TRBD1	TRBV15	TRBJ1-4	CATSRRGQGEKLFF	TGTGCCACCAGCAGAAGGGGACAGGGGGAAAAACTGTTTTTT
many	TRBD2	TRBV28	TRBJ2-7	CASSLRGREAEQYF	TGTGCCAGCAGTTTGCGAGGGAGGGAGGCCGAGCAGTACTTC
NA	NA	TRBV30	TRBJ1-1	CAWSVAGWAEAFF	TGTGCCTGGAGTGTGGCAGGGTGGGCTGAAGCTTTCTTT
many	TRBD1	TRBV10-3	TRBJ1-1	CAISPNRDSRKSGAFF	TGTGCCATCAGCCCTAACCGGGACAGCCGTAAGTCTGGAGCTTTCTTT
few	TRBD2	TRBV2	TRBJ2-1	CASSVTSGALLDNEQFF	TGTGCCAGCAGTGTTACTAGCGGGGCCCTCTTGGACAATGAGCAGTTCTTC
NA	NA	TRBV19	TRBJ2-3	CASTRGGAGTDTQYF	TGTGCCAGTACTCGAGGTGGGGCCGGCACAGATACGCAGTATTTT
NA	NA	TRBV10-3	TRBJ1-2	CAISPSGKEERGNYGYTF	TGTGCCATCAGCCCGAGTGGGAAGGAAGAGAGGGGTAACTATGGCTACACCTTC
many	NA	TRBV3-1	TRBJ2-1	CASSQGRERYNEQFF	TGTGCCAGCAGCCAAGGCAGGGAGCGATACAATGAGCAGTTCTTC
NA	TRBD1	TRBV5-1	TRBJ2-2	CASSGTVAGELFF	TGCGCCAGCAGCGGGACAGTCGCCGGGGAGCTGTTTTTT
many	NA	TRBV12-3/TRBV12-4	TRBJ1-5	CASRDLGSNQPQHF	TGTGCCAGCAGGGACCTAGGGTCCAATCAGCCCCAGCATTTT
few	TRBD2	TRBV14	TRBJ2-7	CASSHPSGTYEQYF	TGTGCCAGCAGCCATCCTAGCGGGACGTACGAGCAGTACTTC
few	TRBD1	TRBV5-8	TRBJ2-7	CASSFDRVLYEQYF	TGTGCCAGCAGCTTCGACAGGGTCCTCTACGAGCAGTACTTC
NA	TRBD1	TRBV11-2	TRBJ2-7	CASSPRGSGTGGHEQYF	TGTGCCAGCAGCCCTAGGGGGTCCGGGACAGGGGGCCACGAGCAGTACTTC
many	TRBD2	TRBV28	TRBJ2-1	CASSLPPGGRFHEQFF	TGTGCCAGCAGTTTACCCCCAGGCGGGAGGTTCCATGAGCAGTTCTTC
many	NA	TRBV11-2	TRBJ1-2	CASRFAGGYTF	TGTGCCAGCAGGTTTGCGGGCGGCTACACCTTC
NA	TRBD1	TRBV27	TRBJ2-7	CASRRTGIDEQYF	TGTGCCAGCAGAAGGACAGGGATCGACGAGCAGTACTTC
many	NA	TRBV5-1	TRBJ2-5	CASSFLRGPQETQYF	TGCGCCAGCAGCTTCTTGAGGGGACCCCAAGAGACCCAGTACTTC
few	NA	TRBV19	TRBJ2-3	CASSIPGQSITDTQYF	TGTGCCAGTAGTATCCCCGGACAGTCGATCACAGATACGCAGTATTTT
NA	NA	TRBV2	TRBJ2-1	CASTLLGLSYNEQFF	TGTGCCAGCACCCTTTTAGGACTATCTTACAATGAGCAGTTCTTC
few	TRBD1	TRBV5-5	TRBJ2-7	CASTRPGQGAREQYF	TGTGCCAGCACCCGTCCGGGGCAGGGGGCGCGCGAGCAGTACTTC
NA	TRBD2	TRBV6-2/TRBV6-3	TRBJ2-2	CASSPNPRGLAAGELFF	TGTGCCAGCAGCCCAAACCCCCGAGGACTAGCGGCCGGGGAGCTGTTTTTT
NA	TRBD1	TRBV12-3/TRBV12-4	TRBJ2-2	CVSRPGQGNTGELFF	TGTGTCAGCAGACCGGGACAGGGAAACACCGGGGAGCTGTTTTTT
many	NA	TRBV30	TRBJ1-3	CAYQVGVFGNTIYF	TGTGCATATCAAGTGGGAGTTTTTGGAAACACCATATATTTT
NA	TRBD1	TRBV6-2/TRBV6-3	TRBJ2-7	CASSYGQGGIYEQYF	TGTGCCAGCAGTTACGGACAGGGTGGGATCTACGAGCAGTACTTC
NA	NA	TRBV12-5	TRBJ1-6	CASGLVRWGDNSPLHF	TGTGCTAGTGGTTTGGTACGGTGGGGGGATAATTCACCCCTCCACTTT
many	NA	TRBV7-2	TRBJ1-1	CASSQTDFTEAFF	TGTGCCAGCAGCCAGACCGATTTCACTGAAGCTTTCTTT
few	NA	TRBV20-1	TRBJ2-7	CSARSRGGYEQYF	TGCAGTGCTAGAAGCAGGGGGGGATACGAGCAGTACTTC
NA	NA	TRBV6-1	TRBJ1-2	CASSQAGNHYGYTF	TGTGCCAGCAGTCAGGCCGGGAATCACTATGGCTACACCTTC
many	TRBD1	TRBV12-5	TRBJ1-6	CASGPADRGQVNSPLHF	TGTGCTAGTGGACCGGCGGACAGGGGACAAGTTAATTCACCCCTCCACTTT
few	TRBD2	TRBV6-2/TRBV6-3	TRBJ2-3	CASSTNPTSGEGQYF	TGTGCCAGCAGTACCAACCCGACTAGCGGGGAAGGGCAGTATTTT
few	TRBD1	TRBV12-3/TRBV12-4	TRBJ2-7	CASSPRTGNREQYF	TGTGCCAGCAGCCCCCGGACAGGGAATCGCGAGCAGTACTTC
many	NA	TRBV19	TRBJ2-7	CASSTRDSSSYEQYF	TGTGCCAGTAGTACGAGAGACTCTAGCTCCTACGAGCAGTACTTC
NA	NA	TRBV25-1	TRBJ1-1	CASSEGAAEAFF	TGTGCCAGCAGTGAGGGAGCAGCCGAAGCTTTCTTT
few	NA	TRBV29-1	TRBJ2-7	CSIPGSGGEQYF	TGCAGCATACCGGGATCCGGAGGCGAGCAGTACTTC
NA	NA	TRBV9	TRBJ2-3	CASSVAGQTDTQYF	TGTGCCAGCAGCGTAGCAGGACAGACAGATACGCAGTATTTT
few	TRBD2	TRBV3-1	TRBJ2-5	CASSQGRGGLGETQYF	TGTGCCAGCAGCCAGGGGAGGGGAGGTCTCGGGGAGACCCAGTACTTC
many	NA	TRBV28	TRBJ1-2	CASRMTDYGYTF	TGTGCCAGCAGGATGACGGATTATGGCTACACCTTC
many	NA	TRBV7-2	TRBJ2-7	CASSPRRRTLYEQYF	TGTGCCAGCAGCCCCCGTCGGCGGACCCTCTACGAGCAGTACTTC
many	TRBD2	TRBV10-3	TRBJ2-1	CAISESYSGRRISYNEQFF	TGTGCCATCAGTGAGTCTTATAGCGGGAGGAGAATCTCCTACAATGAGCAGTTCTTC
many	TRBD1	TRBV3-1	TRBJ2-5	CASSKRTGYQETQYF	TGTGCCAGCAGCAAACGGACAGGGTACCAAGAGACCCAGTACTTC
many	NA	TRBV11-2	TRBJ2-1	CASSLGLTSYNEQFF	TGTGCCAGCAGCTTAGGGCTGACCTCCTACAATGAGCAGTTCTTC
NA	NA	TRBV7-7	TRBJ2-3	CASSPDSLGDTQYF	TGTGCTAGCAGCCCGGACTCTTTAGGGGATACGCAGTATTTT
NA	NA	TRBV10-1	TRBJ1-3	CASHSPRTPGNTIYF	TGCGCCAGCCACTCACCAAGGACCCCTGGAAACACCATATATTTT
NA	TRBD2	TRBV27	TRBJ2-4	CASSLLAGKNIQYF	TGTGCCAGCAGTTTACTAGCGGGGAAAAACATTCAGTACTTC
many	NA	TRBV11-2	TRBJ2-3	CASSLDWGDTQYF	TGTGCCAGCAGCTTAGATTGGGGAGATACGCAGTATTTT
many	NA	TRBV30	TRBJ1-5	CAWSVTDDQPQHF	TGTGCCTGGAGTGTGACAGATGATCAGCCCCAGCATTTT
NA	NA	TRBV20-1	TRBJ2-5	CSAPGDPEEETQYF	TGCAGTGCTCCGGGAGATCCAGAGGAGGAGACCCAGTACTTC
once	NA	TRBV5-6	TRBJ1-1	CASIPPDGLNTEAFF	TGTGCCAGCATCCCTCCGGACGGATTGAACACTGAAGCTTTCTTT
few	NA	TRBV10-3	TRBJ2-2	CAILGGHNGELFF	TGTGCCATTCTGGGGGGCCACAACGGGGAGCTGTTTTTT
many	NA	TRBV11-3	TRBJ2-3	CASSHGLTSTDTQYF	TGTGCCAGCAGCCACGGACTCACTAGCACAGATACGCAGTATTTT